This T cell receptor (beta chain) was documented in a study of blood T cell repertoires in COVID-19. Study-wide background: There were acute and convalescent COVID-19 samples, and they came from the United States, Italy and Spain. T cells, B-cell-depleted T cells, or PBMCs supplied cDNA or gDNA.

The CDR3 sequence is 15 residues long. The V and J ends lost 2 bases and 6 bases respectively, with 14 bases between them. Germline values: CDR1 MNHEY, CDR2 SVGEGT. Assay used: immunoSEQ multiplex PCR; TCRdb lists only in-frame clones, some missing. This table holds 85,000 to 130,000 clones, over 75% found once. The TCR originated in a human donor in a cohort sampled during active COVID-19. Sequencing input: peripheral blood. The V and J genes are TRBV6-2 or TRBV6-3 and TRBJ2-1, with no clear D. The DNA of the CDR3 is TGTGCCAGCAGTTACAGGAACCAGCGAGGCAATGAGCAGTTCTTC. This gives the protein CASSYRNQRGNEQFF.